A single sample gave rise to the 9 T cell receptor beta chains below, sequenced in a study of blood T cell repertoires in COVID-19. The data were produced by immunoSEQ multiplex PCR, yet TCRdb's version contains in-frame clones alone and is incomplete. The sample includes approximately 200,000 clones, about 90% seen only once; the top ten take 1.5%. The sample taken for sequencing was peripheral blood. All receptors derive from a man younger than 35 with active or convalescent COVID-19.

The V call is TRBV2, the J call TRBJ2-4; 12 bases match TRBD1. The CDR3 length is 20 residues. With 0 bases clipped from V and 3 bases from J, the junction kept 12 bases outside the gene matches. Per the germline V gene, CDR1 is SNHLY and CDR2 is FYNNEI. The CDR3 sequence is CASSEALGQGAFWGKNIQYF. The CDR3 DNA reads as TGTGCCAGCAGTGAAGCGCTGGGACAGGGGGCATTTTGGGGCAAAAACATTCAGTACTTC.

The V and J genes are TRBV5-4 and TRBJ2-1, with D perhaps TRBD2 (5 bases). Trimming took 1 base from V and 6 from J, leaving 14 bases between them. The germline CDR1 and CDR2 sequences are SGHNT and YYREEE (reference sequence). This CDR3 has 15 amino acids. CDR3 nucleotides: TGTGCCAGCAGCTTGTCCGTGGGAGAGGGCAATGAGCAGTTCTTC. The encoded protein is CASSLSVGEGNEQFF.

The chain combines TRBV6-5 with TRBJ2-1, with 10 bases matching TRBD1. The CDR3 runs 16 residues. Germline CDR1 MNHEY, CDR2 SVGAGI. V trimming: 0 bases; J trimming: 4 bases; junction bases outside the gene matches: 3. The CDR3 is CASSYSPGQGYNEQFF. The CDR3 DNA reads as TGTGCCAGCAGTTACTCACCGGGACAGGGGTACAATGAGCAGTTCTTC.

The chain employs TRBV5-5 and TRBJ1-4; the match to TRBD1 covers 7 bases. CDR3 length: 16 amino acids. After removal of 0 bases from V and 7 bases from J, the junction contained 9 bases not matched to a gene. CDR1 and CDR2 from the germline V gene are SGHKS and YYEKEE (reference sequence). CDR3 amino acids: CASSLGRGQGGEKLFF. The CDR3 nucleotides read TGTGCCAGCAGCTTGGGGCGGGGCCAGGGGGGTGAAAAACTGTTTTTT. The complete variable domain, with remaining parts taken from reference TRBV5-5 and TRBJ1-4, reads DAGVTQSPTHLIKTRGQQVTLRCSPISGHKSVSWYQQVLGQGPQFIFQYYEKEERGRGNFPDRFSARQFPNYSSELNVNALLLGDSALYLCASSLGRGQGGEKLFFGSGTQLSVL.

This chain links TRBV28 with TRBJ1-4, with 9 bases aligning to TRBD1. Trimming took 7 bases from V and 11 from J; bases not matched to a gene: 8. This CDR3 is built from 13 residues. CDR1 is MDHEN, CDR2 SYDVKM, per germline. CDR3 loop: CASTWTGAEKLFF. The CDR3 DNA is TGTGCCAGCACCTGGACAGGGGCAGAGAAACTGTTTTTT.

This chain joins TRBV7-9 and TRBJ2-1, with 11 bases aligning to TRBD2. The CDR3 contains 17 residues. Germline trimming cut 3 bases from V and 5 bases from J; bases unmatched to any gene: 9. Germline values: CDR1 SEHNR, CDR2 FQNEAQ (reference sequence). The CDR3 nucleotides are TGTGCCAGCAGCTTTTGGGCTAGCGGGAGGTCCGACAATGAGCAGTTCTTC. The encoded protein is CASSFWASGRSDNEQFF.

The chain combines TRBV7-8 with TRBJ2-5; a weak D match, TRBD2 (5 bases). CDR3 length: 15 amino acids. Germline CDR1 SGHVS, CDR2 FQNEAQ. With 5 bases removed from V and 5 bases from J, the gap between germline ends came to 18 bases. CDR3 DNA sequence: TGTGCCAGCAGCGACGGGTGGCTAGCATGGGAGACCCAGTACTTC. Its translation: CASSDGWLAWETQYF.

The CDR3 loop reads CASSLAPAPPGLAGTDTQYF. The CDR3 nucleotides are TGTGCCAGCAGCTTAGCCCCAGCCCCTCCGGGACTAGCAGGGACAGATACGCAGTATTTT. The chain has TRBV7-2 and TRBJ2-3; TRBD2 matches at 9 bases. This CDR3 comprises 20 residues. Germline V gives CDR1 SGHTA, CDR2 FQGNSA. The J segment lost 3 bases and the V segment lost 0 bases, leaving 16 bases of the junction unmatched.

The gene calls are TRBV28 and TRBJ1-5, with D unclear. CDR3 length: 14 amino acids. The V end was cut by 3 bases, the J end by 3 bases, with 9 bases between. Germline CDR1 is MDHEN and CDR2 is SYDVKM. This CDR3 reads CASSFSSHNQPQHF. CDR3 nucleotide sequence: TGTGCCAGCAGTTTTAGTTCTCACAATCAGCCCCAGCATTTT.